This T cell receptor (beta chain) comes out of a study of identical twins. Note on this clonotype: The antigen remains undetermined.

Germline V lookup: CDR1 SEHNR, CDR2 FQNEAQ (reference sequence). V was pared by 1 base and J by 11 bases, with 14 bases between. The CDR3 contains 13 residues. Template switching added a universal primer site, and cDNA bore unique molecular identifiers. Via MiXCR, TCRdb re-called the 5' RACE reads, giving one row per CDR3 protein. The sample yields around 300,000 distinct CDR3 sequences, under 9% seen once. Findings of the study overall: High-abundance cord blood beta clonotypes had fewer insertions; memory repertoires showed none. For zero-insertion analyses, partial confounding could come from invariant MAIT and iNKT cells.

This same sample was also part of a study on yellow fever vaccine responses in identical twins. From that study: Convergence reportedly seemed to mark part of the twins' vaccine T cell response, with personalization marking the rest.

This chain connects TRBV7-9 to TRBJ1-1; D possibly corresponds to TRBD1 (5 bases). Sequences were obtained from memory (CD45RO+) T cells sorted from blood. This TCR came from a woman younger than 30 in good health. The DNA of the CDR3 is TGTGCCAGCAGCTTAGGATCCAGGGTAGGCGCTTTCTTT. Translating gives CASSLGSRVGAFF.